This TCR beta chain was captured by sequencing in a study of blood T cell repertoires in COVID-19. As regards this clone: The limits of the CDR3 on the DNA are not certain, so only TCRdb's listed CDR3 is given.

Sequencing used immunoSEQ multiplex PCR; TCRdb keeps in-frame clones, though not all of them. This sample has about 670,000 clones; approximately 90% occur once, and the top ten carry approximately 0.25%. The CDR3 region is 12 residues in length, termini included. Germline V CDR1 and CDR2: LNHDA, SQIVND (reference sequence). The sample consisted of peripheral blood. This TCR derives from a woman aged 18-29 years with acute or convalescent COVID-19. The rearrangement links TRBV19 to TRBJ1-2. CDR3: CASSSGNYGYTF.